Shown below are 3 T cell receptor beta chains from a single sample sequenced in a study of blood T cell repertoires in COVID-19. Sequencing was performed with immunoSEQ multiplex PCR; in TCRdb, only in-frame clones are kept and a portion is missing. Found here are 150,000 to 250,000 clones, around 90% of them singletons; the top ten hold 2% to 2.5%. The sequencing input was PBMCs or T cells enriched from blood (not recorded which). Source of these receptors: a woman in her thirties who had recovered from COVID-19.

This clone was found once. This chain uses TRBV7-2 with TRBJ2-7; 9 bases are a match to TRBD1. This CDR3 is built from 14 residues. J gave up 3 bases and V 6 bases, and 6 bases lay outside the gene matches. Looked up from germline, CDR1 is SGHTA and CDR2 is FQGNSA. The CDR3 reads CASRRPGQGYEQYF. In nucleotides, the CDR3 is TGTGCCAGCAGGCGCCCGGGACAGGGCTACGAGCAGTACTTC.

This clone was seen once. The chain has TRBV5-1 and TRBJ2-7, with 10 bases lining up with TRBD1. Germline V CDR1 and CDR2: SGHRS, YFSETQ. The CDR3 has 16 amino acids. V gave up 0 bases and J gave up 0 bases; unmatched junction bases: 3. As DNA, the CDR3 is TGCGCCAGCAGCTTGGAGGGACAGGGGATCTCCTACGAGCAGTACTTC. This sequence encodes CASSLEGQGISYEQYF.

Concerning this clone: The junction and the germline gene differ at one end; a read error may be behind it. The J gene is TRBJ1-1, the V gene TRBV12-3 or TRBV12-4; D is undetermined. The CDR3 consists of 13 residues. The CDR3 DNA follows: TGTGCCAGCAGCCGAAGGACTTATTTTGAACCTTTCTTT. It is translated as CASSRRTYFEPFF.